This entry lists 21 T cell receptor beta chains sequenced from one sample in a study of CD8+ T cells in alopecia areata. RNA was isolated and reverse transcribed to cDNA, the sequencing template. TCRdb keeps only in-frame clones here, not all; method: immunoSEQ multiplex PCR. The table shows 98,000 or so clones, with approximately 59% occurring only once. The sequencing input was CD8+ T cells sorted from blood. These receptors were collected from a human donor in good health.

The chain uses TRBV7-2 and TRBJ2-7, with TRBD1 matching 8 bases. V gave up 5 bases and J gave up 3 bases; unmatched junction bases: 18. This CDR3 is built from 18 residues. The germline gives CDR1 SGHTA, CDR2 FQGNSA. CDR3 sequence (DNA): TGTGCCAGCAGCCCCCTCCCGGGACAGGAGCCCCTGGACTACGAGCAGTACTTC. As protein: CASSPLPGQEPLDYEQYF.

V gene TRBV7-8 combines with J gene TRBJ1-1, with D possibly matching TRBD1 (5 bases). CDR1 is SGHVS, CDR2 FQNEAQ, per germline. The CDR3 is 14 residues long. V lost 5 bases, J lost 5 bases, and 15 bases lay in between. This CDR3 is CASSLQGRSTEAFF. CDR3 nucleotides: TGTGCCAGCAGCCTCCAGGGAAGGAGTACTGAAGCTTTCTTT.

This clone was detected a few times. The chain links TRBV6-4 to TRBJ1-3; 8 bases match TRBD1. Germline CDR1 MRHNA, CDR2 SNTAGT. CDR3 size: 15 residues. Trimming removed 3 bases from V and 1 base from J; junction bases left unmatched: 2. CDR3 sequence reads: CASSETGASGNTIYF. Written as DNA, the CDR3 is TGTGCCAGCAGTGAGACAGGGGCTTCTGGAAACACCATATATTTT.

The chain uses TRBV5-7 and TRBJ2-3; TRBD1 matches at 8 bases. TRBV5-7 has ORF status, its function being uncertain. The V gene end was trimmed by 5 bases and the J gene end by 4 bases; junction bases not matched to a gene: 15. The CDR3 consists of 17 residues. The CDR3 spells CASSSTQDRENPDTQYF. CDR3 sequence (DNA): TGTGCCAGCAGTTCCACCCAGGACAGGGAAAATCCAGATACGCAGTATTTT.

This sequence joins TRBV6-5 and TRBJ2-2; D remains unclear. V lost 6 bases to trimming and J lost 4 bases, with 12 bases between them. The CDR3 has 14 amino acids. From germline, CDR1 is MNHEY and CDR2 SVGAGI. The chain's CDR3 is CASRGVGGTGELFF. In DNA, the CDR3 is TGTGCCAGCAGGGGCGTGGGCGGCACCGGGGAGCTGTTTTTT.

The rearrangement links TRBV29-1 to TRBJ2-5; D possibly matches TRBD1 or TRBD2 (5 bases each). The J call may not be correct, given that the DNA end is closer to TRBJ2-7. From germline, CDR1 is SQVTM and CDR2 ANQGSEA. The CDR3 sequence is 13 residues long. The chain's CDR3 is CSVRGRGAYEQYF. CDR3 DNA: TGCAGCGTACGGGGCCGAGGAGCCTACGAGCAGTACTTC.

This chain joins TRBV27 and TRBJ2-3; D is unresolved. Germline CDR1 and CDR2: MNHEY and SMNVEV (reference sequence). Trimming shortened V by 0 bases and J by 5 bases, and 6 bases separated the two germline ends. The CDR3 runs to 13 residues. The DNA for the CDR3 is TGTGCCAGCAGTTTATCGGGTCTAGATACGCAGTATTTT. Amino acid sequence: CASSLSGLDTQYF.

This clone was detected a few times. The gene calls are TRBV7-9 and TRBJ1-1, with 7 bases identical to TRBD1. The CDR3 sequence is 12 residues long. Germline CDR1 reads SEHNR; CDR2 reads FQNEAQ (reference sequence). The V segment lost 6 bases and the J segment 7 bases; nucleotides outside the gene matches: 5. As DNA, the CDR3 is TGTGCCAGCAGAGCGGGACAGCTTGAAGCTTTCTTT. It encodes CASRAGQLEAFF.

V gene TRBV7-2 combines with J gene TRBJ1-1; the D is unclear. The V end lost 0 bases, the J end lost 5 bases, and 10 bases lay between the germline ends. The CDR3 is 14 amino acids. Germline V gene data show CDR1 as SGHTA and CDR2 as FQGNSA. CDR3 residues: CASSLAQVGTEAFF. CDR3 sequence (DNA): TGTGCCAGCAGCTTAGCGCAGGTGGGAACTGAAGCTTTCTTT.

The chain carries TRBV4-3 and TRBJ1-1; D is unclear. This CDR3 has 17 amino acids. Germline CDR1 is LGHNA and CDR2 is YSLEER. With 0 bases removed from V and 1 base from J, the gap between germline ends came to 15 bases. The CDR3 sequence: CASSQELSVLANTEAFF. The CDR3 bases are TGCGCCAGCAGCCAAGAATTGAGTGTACTGGCGAACACTGAAGCTTTCTTT.

The sample holds a few counts of this clone. The chain combines TRBV19 with TRBJ2-1; D assignment may be TRBD1 or TRBD2 (5 bases each). The CDR3 has 13 amino acids. Germline-derived CDR1 and CDR2 are LNHDA and SQIVND (reference sequence). Trimming took 10 bases from V and 4 from J, leaving 14 bases between them. This chain's CDR3 is CATRTEGYNEQFF. CDR3 in DNA: TGTGCCACTAGGACCGAGGGGTACAATGAGCAGTTCTTC.

The gene calls are TRBV4-3 and TRBJ1-1, with D possibly matching TRBD1 (6 bases). Germline CDR1 reads LGHNA; CDR2 reads YSLEER. The CDR3 consists of 15 residues. V lost 0 bases and J 6 bases, leaving 14 bases between the germline ends. CDR3 in DNA: TGCGCCAGCAGCCAAGACGGGAACAGGGAGGCTGAAGCTTTCTTT. As protein: CASSQDGNREAEAFF.

Notes on this clone: Within the sample, other DNA sequences also encode this same CDR3. V and J are TRBV5-6 and TRBJ2-7; D remains unclear. This CDR3 comprises 12 residues. Trimming pared 0 bases from V and 4 bases from J, leaving 5 bases between. Germline assignment: CDR1 SGHDT and CDR2 YYEEEE. CDR3 DNA sequence: TGTGCCAGCAGCTTGGGGGGTTACGAGCAGTACTTC. Translating gives CASSLGGYEQYF.

The chain links TRBV6-5 to TRBJ2-1; D may be TRBD2 (5 bases). The CDR3 is made up of 13 amino acids. Trimming cost V 2 bases and J 4 bases, with 6 bases left between them. CDR1 is MNHEY and CDR2 is SVGAGI in the germline V gene. The CDR3 nucleotides are TGTGCCAGCAGTTACGAGGGATACAATGAGCAGTTCTTC. Its protein product is CASSYEGYNEQFF.

J is TRBJ2-1 and V is TRBV4-2, with 12 nucleotides matching TRBD2. Germline V gives CDR1 LGHNA, CDR2 YNFKEQ. V was clipped by 1 base and J by 6 bases; unmatched bases: 7. This CDR3 has 17 amino acids. The CDR3 protein is CASSQGESSGGANEQFF. CDR3 nucleotides: TGTGCCAGCAGCCAAGGCGAGTCTAGCGGGGGGGCCAATGAGCAGTTCTTC.

V is TRBV29-1 and J is TRBJ2-1; 7 bases map to TRBD2. CDR3 length: 18 amino acids. Trimming removed 0 bases from V and 3 bases from J; junction bases left unmatched: 14. Germline V CDR1 and CDR2: SQVTM, ANQGSEA. The CDR3 reads CSVEEGGIGGIVYNEQFF. DNA for the CDR3: TGCAGCGTTGAAGAGGGAGGGATCGGTGGGATCGTCTACAATGAGCAGTTCTTC.

The chain employs TRBV28 and TRBJ1-1; 8 bases line up with TRBD1. The V and J ends lost 2 bases and 3 bases, in that order; junction bases with no gene match: 8. The CDR3 covers 16 residues. Germline CDR1 reads MDHEN; CDR2 reads SYDVKM. The CDR3 DNA is TGTGCCAGCAGTTTAGTGGGCAGGGGGCGGCACACTGAAGCTTTCTTT. It is translated as CASSLVGRGRHTEAFF.

The chain links TRBV5-1 to TRBJ2-5, with no clear D. V lost 0 bases, J lost 3 bases, and 6 bases lay in between. CDR1 SGHRS and CDR2 YFSETQ come from the germline V gene. CDR3 length equals 13 residues. The CDR3 loop is CASSLGYEETQYF. DNA of the CDR3: TGCGCCAGCAGCTTGGGTTACGAAGAGACCCAGTACTTC.

This rearrangement joins TRBV7-9 to TRBJ2-1; TRBD2 agrees at 14 bases. V dropped 5 bases and J dropped 9; count of bases not matched to a gene: 6. The germline CDR1 and CDR2 sequences are SEHNR and FQNEAQ (reference sequence). The CDR3 has 15 amino acids. DNA for the CDR3: TGTGCCAGCAGCGACGGGACTAGCGGGGGAGCTGAGCAGTTCTTC. Its translation: CASSDGTSGGAEQFF.

This clone appeared a few times. This chain's CDR3 is CAGRDRGSEGTEAFF. In DNA form, the CDR3 reads TGTGCCGGAAGGGACAGGGGATCGGAGGGGACTGAAGCTTTCTTT. The chain carries TRBV11-1 and TRBJ1-1, with TRBD1 matching over 10 bases. This CDR3 spans 15 amino acids. Unmatched junction bases numbered 14, after V lost 11 bases and J lost 5 bases. Per the germline V gene, CDR1 is SGHAT and CDR2 is FQDESV (reference sequence).

The count of this clone is one. The chain is built from TRBV5-1 and TRBJ2-7; D tentatively reads TRBD1 or TRBD2 (5 bases each). V lost 0 bases, J lost 9 bases, and 19 bases lay in between. Germline V gene lookup returns CDR1 SGHRS and CDR2 YFSETQ. The CDR3 is 15 residues long. CDR3: CASSLDNLGTVPQYF. In DNA form, the CDR3 reads TGCGCCAGCAGCTTGGATAATTTGGGGACCGTTCCGCAGTACTTC.